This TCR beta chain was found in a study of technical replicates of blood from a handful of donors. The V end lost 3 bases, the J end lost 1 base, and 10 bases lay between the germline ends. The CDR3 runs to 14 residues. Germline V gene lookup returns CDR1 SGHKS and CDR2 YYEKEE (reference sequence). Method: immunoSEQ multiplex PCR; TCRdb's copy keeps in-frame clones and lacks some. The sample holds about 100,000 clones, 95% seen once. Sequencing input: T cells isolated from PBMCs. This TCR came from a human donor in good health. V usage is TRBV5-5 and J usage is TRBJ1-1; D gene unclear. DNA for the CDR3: TGTGCCAGCAGCTGGACTATGGAGAACACTGAAGCTTTCTTT. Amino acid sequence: CASSWTMENTEAFF.